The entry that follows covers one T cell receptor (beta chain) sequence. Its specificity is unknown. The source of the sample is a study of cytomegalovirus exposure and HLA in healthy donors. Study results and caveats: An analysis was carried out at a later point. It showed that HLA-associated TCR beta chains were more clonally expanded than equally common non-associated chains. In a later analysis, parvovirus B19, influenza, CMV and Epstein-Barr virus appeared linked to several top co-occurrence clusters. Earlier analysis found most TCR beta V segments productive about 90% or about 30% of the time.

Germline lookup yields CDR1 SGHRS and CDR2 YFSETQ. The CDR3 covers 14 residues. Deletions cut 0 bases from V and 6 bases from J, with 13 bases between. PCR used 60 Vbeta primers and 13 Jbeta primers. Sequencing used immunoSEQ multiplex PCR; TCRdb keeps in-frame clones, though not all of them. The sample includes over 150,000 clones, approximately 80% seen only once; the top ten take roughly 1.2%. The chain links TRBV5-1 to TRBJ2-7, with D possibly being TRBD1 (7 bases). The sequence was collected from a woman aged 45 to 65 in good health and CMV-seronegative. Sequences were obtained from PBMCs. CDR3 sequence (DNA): TGCGCCAGCAGCTTGGGACAGGGAGGTGGCGAGCAGTACTTC. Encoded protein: CASSLGQGGGEQYF.